The entry that follows covers one T cell receptor (beta chain) sequence. Its matching antigen is unknown. Given a much more abundant clone one base away, this may be a read error. The data stem from a study of blood T cells in healthy people across ages. Findings and caveats of the study: There were more naive CD4+ cells and higher diversity in long-lived donors than in aged donors. It was held that diversity estimates obtained from one million T cells represented underestimates.

With a J-beta primer mix and a sample-barcoded 5' primer, a second PCR ran 7 to 11 cycles. CDR3-containing paired-end reads numbered at least 2.5 million in each sample. TCRdb independently ran MiXCR on the 5' RACE reads; one entry per CDR3 protein. Of roughly 1,100,000 distinct CDR3 sequences listed, approximately 26% are singletons. The CDR3 has 15 residues. V was pared by 1 base and J by 0 bases, with 8 bases between. The germline V gene encodes CDR1 SGHAT and CDR2 FQNNGV. These same data were also listed under a study on T cells of mothers and their children. That paper adds: Relative to unrelated pairs, biologically related mother-child dyads exhibited marginally greater, non-significant overlap.

The chain carries TRBV11-2 and TRBJ2-3; no firm D call. Sequences were obtained from blood. The receptor was derived from a girl aged 2 to 10 in good health. CDR3 protein: CASSLAGDSTDTQYF. The CDR3, as DNA: TGTGCCAGCAGCTTAGCTGGGGATAGCACAGATACGCAGTATTTT.